The clone carrying this T cell receptor beta chain was seen just once. Its antigen is undetermined. The data belong to a study of a mutant IDH1 vaccine in newly diagnosed glioma. Regarding the study as a whole: Of all patients, under 95% showed vaccine-induced immune responses.

Clones were sequenced by immunoSEQ multiplex PCR, and TCRdb holds only the in-frame ones, with some missing. The sample includes approximately 92,000 clones, around 80% of them seen just once. Germline V gives CDR1 WSHSY, CDR2 SAAADI. V dropped 2 bases and J dropped 14; count of bases not matched to a gene: 14. The CDR3 has 14 amino acids. Time point denoted: baseline, week 1 (first vaccination visit). Treatment here: pre-vaccination baseline after standard-of-care therapy. The source is a man in his forties or fifties with glioma. The J gene is TRBJ1-2, the V gene TRBV10-2, with 7 bases matching TRBD1. The sample here was PBMCs, taken from a glioma patient treated with radiotherapy, temozolomide or both. DNA for the CDR3: TGCGCCAGCAGTGAGCCCCGAAAGAGGGACAGTAGAACCTTC. This codes for CASSEPRKRDSRTF.